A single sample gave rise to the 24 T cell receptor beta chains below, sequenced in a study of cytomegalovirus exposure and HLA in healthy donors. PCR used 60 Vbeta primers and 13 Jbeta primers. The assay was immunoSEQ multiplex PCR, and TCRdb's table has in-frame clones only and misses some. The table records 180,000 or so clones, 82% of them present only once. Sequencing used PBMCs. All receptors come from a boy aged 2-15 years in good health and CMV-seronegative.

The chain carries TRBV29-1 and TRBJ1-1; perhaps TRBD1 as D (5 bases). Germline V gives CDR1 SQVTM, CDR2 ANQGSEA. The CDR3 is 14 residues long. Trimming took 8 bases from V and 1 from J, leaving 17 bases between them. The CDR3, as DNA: TGCAGCAGCGCTCGGGGGTTATCGAACACTGAAGCTTTCTTT. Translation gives CSSARGLSNTEAFF.

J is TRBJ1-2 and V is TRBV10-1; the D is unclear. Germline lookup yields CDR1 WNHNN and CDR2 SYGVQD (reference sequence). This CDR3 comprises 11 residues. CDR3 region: CGRGRNYGYTF. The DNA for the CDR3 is TGCGGAAGAGGGCGGAACTATGGCTACACCTTC.

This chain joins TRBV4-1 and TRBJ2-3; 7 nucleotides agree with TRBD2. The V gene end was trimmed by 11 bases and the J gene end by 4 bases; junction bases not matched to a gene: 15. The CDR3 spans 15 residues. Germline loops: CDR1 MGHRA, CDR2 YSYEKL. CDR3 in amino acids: CAPPPGLGPSDTQYF. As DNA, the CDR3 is TGCGCCCCTCCCCCCGGACTAGGGCCCTCAGATACGCAGTATTTT.

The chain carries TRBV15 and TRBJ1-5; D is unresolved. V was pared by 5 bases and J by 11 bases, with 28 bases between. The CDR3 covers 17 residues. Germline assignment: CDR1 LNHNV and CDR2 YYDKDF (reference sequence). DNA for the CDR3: TGTGCCACCAGCCTACCACCAAGCGGACGGTTCGGGAAGACCCAGCATTTT. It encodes CATSLPPSGRFGKTQHF.

Written as DNA, the CDR3 is TGTGCCAGCAGGATATTTACAGGGGGCCTTAACAATGAGCAGTTCTTC. This translates into CASRIFTGGLNNEQFF. V and J are TRBV28 and TRBJ2-1; 9 bases are a match to TRBD1. The CDR3 is 16 residues long. CDR1 and CDR2 (germline): MDHEN, SYDVKM. V lost 6 bases and J lost 5; bases outside the gene matches: 11.

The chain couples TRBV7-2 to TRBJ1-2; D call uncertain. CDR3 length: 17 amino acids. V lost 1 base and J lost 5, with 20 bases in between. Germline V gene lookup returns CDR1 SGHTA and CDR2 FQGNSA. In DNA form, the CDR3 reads TGTGCCAGCAGCTTAGAGGTTATCCCGGGGAGCGGTTATGGCTACACCTTC. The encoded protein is CASSLEVIPGSGYGYTF. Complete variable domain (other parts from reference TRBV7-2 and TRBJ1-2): GAGVSQSPSNKVTEKGKDVELRCDPISGHTALYWYRQSLGQGLEFLIYFQGNSAPDKSGLPSDRFSAERTGGSVSTLTIQRTQQEDSAVYLCASSLEVIPGSGYGYTFGSGTRLTVV.

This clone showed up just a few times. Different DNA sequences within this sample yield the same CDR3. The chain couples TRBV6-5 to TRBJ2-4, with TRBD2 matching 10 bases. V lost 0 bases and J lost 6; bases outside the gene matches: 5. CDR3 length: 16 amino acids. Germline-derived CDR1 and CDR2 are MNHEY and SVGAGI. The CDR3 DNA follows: TGTGCCAGCAGTTACTCTCTAGCGGGGGCGAGAAACATTCAGTACTTC. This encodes CASSYSLAGARNIQYF.

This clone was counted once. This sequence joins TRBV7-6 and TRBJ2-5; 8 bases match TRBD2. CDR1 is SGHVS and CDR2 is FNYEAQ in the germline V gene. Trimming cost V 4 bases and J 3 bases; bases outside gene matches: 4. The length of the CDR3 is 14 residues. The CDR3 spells CASSSGLAEETQYF. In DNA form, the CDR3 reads TGTGCCAGCAGCTCTGGACTAGCCGAAGAGACCCAGTACTTC.

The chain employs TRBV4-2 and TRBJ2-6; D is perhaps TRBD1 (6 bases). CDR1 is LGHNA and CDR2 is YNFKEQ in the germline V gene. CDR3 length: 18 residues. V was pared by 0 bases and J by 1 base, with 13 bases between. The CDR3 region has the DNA TGTGCCAGCAGCCAAGAGGGGGCAGGAGGTTCTGGGGCCAACGTCCTGACTTTC. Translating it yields CASSQEGAGGSGANVLTF.

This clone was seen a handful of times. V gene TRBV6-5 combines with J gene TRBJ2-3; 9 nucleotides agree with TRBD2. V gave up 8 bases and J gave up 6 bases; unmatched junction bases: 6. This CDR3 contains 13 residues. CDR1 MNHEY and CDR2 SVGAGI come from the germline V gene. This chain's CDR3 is CASAGGNFDTQYF. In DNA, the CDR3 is TGTGCCAGCGCGGGGGGGAATTTCGATACGCAGTATTTT.

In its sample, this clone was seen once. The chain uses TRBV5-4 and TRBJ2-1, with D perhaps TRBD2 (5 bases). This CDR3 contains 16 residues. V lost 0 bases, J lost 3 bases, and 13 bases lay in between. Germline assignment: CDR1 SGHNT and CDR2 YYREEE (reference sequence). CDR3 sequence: CASSLAGSLLYNEQFF. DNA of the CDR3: TGTGCCAGCAGCTTGGCGGGGTCCCTCCTCTACAATGAGCAGTTCTTC.

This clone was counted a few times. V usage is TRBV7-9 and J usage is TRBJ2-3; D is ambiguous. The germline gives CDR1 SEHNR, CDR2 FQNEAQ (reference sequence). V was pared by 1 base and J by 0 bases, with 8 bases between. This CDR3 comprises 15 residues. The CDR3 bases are TGTGCCAGCAGCTTAGGAGGAACTAGCACAGATACGCAGTATTTT. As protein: CASSLGGTSTDTQYF.

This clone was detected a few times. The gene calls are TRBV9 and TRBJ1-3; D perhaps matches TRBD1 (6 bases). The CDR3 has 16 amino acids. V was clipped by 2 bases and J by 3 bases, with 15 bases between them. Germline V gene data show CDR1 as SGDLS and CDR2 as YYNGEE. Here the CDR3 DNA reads TGTGCCAGCAGCGTCTCATTACAGGGAGTTGGAAACACCATATATTTT. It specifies CASSVSLQGVGNTIYF.

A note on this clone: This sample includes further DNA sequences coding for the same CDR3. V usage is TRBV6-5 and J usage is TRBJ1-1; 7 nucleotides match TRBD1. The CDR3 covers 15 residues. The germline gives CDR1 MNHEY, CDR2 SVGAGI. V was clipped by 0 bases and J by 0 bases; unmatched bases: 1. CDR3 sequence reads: CASSYSTGLNTEAFF. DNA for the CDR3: TGTGCCAGCAGTTACTCGACAGGGTTGAACACTGAAGCTTTCTTT.

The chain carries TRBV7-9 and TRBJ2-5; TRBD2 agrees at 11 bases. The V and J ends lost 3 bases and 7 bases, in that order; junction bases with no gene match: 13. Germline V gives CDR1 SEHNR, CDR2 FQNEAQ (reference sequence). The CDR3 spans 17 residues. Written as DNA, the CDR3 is TGTGCCAGCAGCTTCTCAACTAGCGGGGGTCCGGGGGGGACCCAGTACTTC. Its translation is CASSFSTSGGPGGTQYF.

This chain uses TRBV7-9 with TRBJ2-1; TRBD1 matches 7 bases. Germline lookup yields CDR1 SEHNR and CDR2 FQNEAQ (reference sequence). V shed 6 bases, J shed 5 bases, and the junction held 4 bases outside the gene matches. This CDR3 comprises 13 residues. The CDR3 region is CASRRDSDNEQFF. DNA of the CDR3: TGTGCCAGCAGAAGGGACAGCGACAATGAGCAGTTCTTC. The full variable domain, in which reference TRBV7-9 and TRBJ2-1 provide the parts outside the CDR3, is DTGVSQNPRHKITKRGQNVTFRCDPISEHNRLYWYRQTLGQGPEFLTYFQNEAQLEKSRLLSDRFSAERPKGSFSTLEIQRTEQGDSAMYLCASRRDSDNEQFFGPGTRLTVL.

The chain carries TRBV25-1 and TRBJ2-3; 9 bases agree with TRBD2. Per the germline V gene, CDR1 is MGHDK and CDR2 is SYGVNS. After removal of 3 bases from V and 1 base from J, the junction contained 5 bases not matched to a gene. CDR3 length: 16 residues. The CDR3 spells CASSEVASGGTDTQYF. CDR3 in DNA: TGTGCCAGCAGTGAGGTGGCTAGCGGGGGCACAGATACGCAGTATTTT.

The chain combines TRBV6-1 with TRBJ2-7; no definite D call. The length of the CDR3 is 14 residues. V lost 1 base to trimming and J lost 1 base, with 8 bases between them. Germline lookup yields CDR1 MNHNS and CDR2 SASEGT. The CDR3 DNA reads TGTGCCAGCAGTGAAGATCCCAGTTCCTACGAGCAGTACTTC. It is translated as CASSEDPSSYEQYF.

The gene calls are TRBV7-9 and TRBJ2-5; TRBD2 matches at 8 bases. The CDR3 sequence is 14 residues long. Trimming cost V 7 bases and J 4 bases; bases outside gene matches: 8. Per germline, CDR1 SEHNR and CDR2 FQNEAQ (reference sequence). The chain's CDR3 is CASTRRGGGETQYF. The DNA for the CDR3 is TGTGCCAGCACTCGCCGGGGGGGCGGAGAGACCCAGTACTTC.

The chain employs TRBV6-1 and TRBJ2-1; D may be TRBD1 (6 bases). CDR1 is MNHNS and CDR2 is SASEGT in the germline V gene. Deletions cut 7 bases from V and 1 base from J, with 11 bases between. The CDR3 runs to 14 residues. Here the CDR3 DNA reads TGTGCCAGCAAACAGGGTGGGTCCTACAATGAGCAGTTCTTC. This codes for CASKQGGSYNEQFF.

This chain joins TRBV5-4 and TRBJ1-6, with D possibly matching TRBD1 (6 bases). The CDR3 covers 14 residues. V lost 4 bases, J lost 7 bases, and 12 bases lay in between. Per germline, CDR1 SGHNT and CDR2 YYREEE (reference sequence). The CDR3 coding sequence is TGTGCCAGCAGCCCCGGGGGGGGCAATTCACCCCTCCACTTT. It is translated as CASSPGGGNSPLHF.

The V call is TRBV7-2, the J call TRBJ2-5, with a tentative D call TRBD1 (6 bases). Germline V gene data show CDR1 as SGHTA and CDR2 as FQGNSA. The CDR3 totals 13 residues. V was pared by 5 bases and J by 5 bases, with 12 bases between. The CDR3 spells CASSALRGETQYF. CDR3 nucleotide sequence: TGTGCCAGCAGCGCGCTTAGGGGGGAGACCCAGTACTTC.

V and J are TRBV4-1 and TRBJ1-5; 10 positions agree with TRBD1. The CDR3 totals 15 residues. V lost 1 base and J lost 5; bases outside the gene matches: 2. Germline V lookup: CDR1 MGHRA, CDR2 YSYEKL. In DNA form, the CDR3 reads TGCGCCAGCAGCCAAGTGACAGGGGGCCATCAGCCCCAGCATTTT. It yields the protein CASSQVTGGHQPQHF.

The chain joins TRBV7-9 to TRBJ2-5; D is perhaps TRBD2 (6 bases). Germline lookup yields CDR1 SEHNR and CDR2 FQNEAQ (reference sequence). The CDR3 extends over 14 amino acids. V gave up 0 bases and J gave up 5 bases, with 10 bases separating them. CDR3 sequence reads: CASSLAGGPETQYF. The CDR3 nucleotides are TGTGCCAGCAGCTTAGCGGGGGGTCCCGAGACCCAGTACTTC. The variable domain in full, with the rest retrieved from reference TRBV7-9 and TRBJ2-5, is DTGVSQNPRHKITKRGQNVTFRCDPISEHNRLYWYRQTLGQGPEFLTYFQNEAQLEKSRLLSDRFSAERPKGSFSTLEIQRTEQGDSAMYLCASSLAGGPETQYFGPGTRLLVL.